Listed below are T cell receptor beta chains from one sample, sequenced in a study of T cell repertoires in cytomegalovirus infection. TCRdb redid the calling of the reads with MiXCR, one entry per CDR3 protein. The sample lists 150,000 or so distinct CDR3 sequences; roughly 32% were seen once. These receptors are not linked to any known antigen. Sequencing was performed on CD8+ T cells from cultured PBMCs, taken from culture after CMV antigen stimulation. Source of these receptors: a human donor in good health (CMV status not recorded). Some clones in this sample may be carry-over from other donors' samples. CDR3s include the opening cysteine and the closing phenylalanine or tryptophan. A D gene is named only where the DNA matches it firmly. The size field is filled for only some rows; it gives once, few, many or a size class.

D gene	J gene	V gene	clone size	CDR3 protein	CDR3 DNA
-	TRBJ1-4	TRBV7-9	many	CASSLEGFREKLFF	TGTGCCAGCAGCTTAGAAGGGTTCCGCGAAAAACTGTTTTTT
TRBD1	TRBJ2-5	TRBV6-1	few	CASLPDRDRGEEETQYF	TGTGCCAGCCTACCGGACAGGGATCGGGGCGAAGAAGAGACCCAGTACTTC
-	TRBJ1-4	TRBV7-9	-	CASSLSLRAGGEKLFF	TGTGCCAGCAGCTTATCGTTGAGGGCAGGCGGTGAAAAACTGTTTTTT
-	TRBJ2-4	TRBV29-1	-	CSVEDYNIQYF	TGCAGCGTTGAAGATTACAACATTCAGTACTTC
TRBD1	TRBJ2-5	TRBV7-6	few	CASSSQTGTQETQYF	TGTGCCAGCAGCTCCCAGACAGGGACCCAAGAGACCCAGTACTTC
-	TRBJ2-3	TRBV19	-	CASSPSGRTDTQYF	TGTGCCAGTAGTCCAAGCGGGCGCACAGATACGCAGTATTTT
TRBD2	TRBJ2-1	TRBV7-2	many	CASSLEVAGANEQFF	TGTGCCAGCAGCTTAGAGGTAGCGGGGGCCAATGAGCAGTTCTTC
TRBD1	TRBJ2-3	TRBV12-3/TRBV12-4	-	CASSFYRGLSDTQYF	TGTGCCAGCAGTTTTTACAGGGGGCTTTCAGATACGCAGTATTTT
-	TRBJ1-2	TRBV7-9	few	CASSAPSGILRDGYTF	TGTGCCAGCAGCGCGCCCTCAGGCATACTCAGGGATGGCTACACCTTC
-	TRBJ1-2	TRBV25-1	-	CASQSLGISDGYTF	TGTGCCAGCCAGTCGCTTGGTATCTCGGATGGCTACACCTTC
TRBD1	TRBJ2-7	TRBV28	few	CASSLSAGGSYEQYF	TGTGCCAGCAGTTTATCGGCAGGGGGCTCCTACGAGCAGTACTTC
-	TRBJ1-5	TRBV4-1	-	CASSPADFQPQHF	TGCGCCAGCAGCCCGGCTGACTTTCAGCCCCAGCATTTT
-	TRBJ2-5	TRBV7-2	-	CATRRTEEETQYF	TGTGCCACCCGCCGGACAGAAGAAGAGACCCAGTACTTC
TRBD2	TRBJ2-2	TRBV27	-	CASSFGLAGVPGELFF	TGTGCCAGCAGTTTCGGACTAGCGGGGGTACCCGGGGAGCTGTTTTTT
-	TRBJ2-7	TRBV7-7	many	CASSPLDGPYEQYF	TGTGCCAGCAGCCCCCTCGACGGGCCCTACGAGCAGTACTTC
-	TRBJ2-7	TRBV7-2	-	CASSSYYRGNSYEQYF	TGTGCCAGCAGCTCCTACTACCGGGGGAACTCCTACGAGCAGTACTTC
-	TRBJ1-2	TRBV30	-	CAWTGENYGYTF	TGTGCCTGGACAGGGGAAAACTATGGCTACACCTTC
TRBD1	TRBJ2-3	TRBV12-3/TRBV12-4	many	CASSLAPGTGGTDTQYF	TGTGCCAGCAGTTTAGCGCCCGGGACAGGGGGCACAGATACGCAGTATTTT
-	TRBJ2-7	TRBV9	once	CASSGSHPLDEQYF	TGTGCCAGCAGCGGATCTCACCCCTTGGACGAGCAGTACTTC
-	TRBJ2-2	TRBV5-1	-	CATSPLSPNTGELFF	TGCGCCACCTCCCCCCTATCGCCTAACACCGGGGAGCTGTTTTTT
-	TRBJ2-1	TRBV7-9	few	CASSSRTSDEQFF	TGTGCCAGCAGCTCCCGGACATCTGATGAGCAGTTCTTC
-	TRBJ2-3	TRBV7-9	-	CASSSIRGTDTQYF	TGTGCCAGCAGTTCAATCCGGGGTACAGATACGCAGTATTTT
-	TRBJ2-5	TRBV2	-	CASSRVGETQYF	TGTGCCAGCAGTAGAGTCGGGGAGACCCAGTACTTC
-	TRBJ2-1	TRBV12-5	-	CASGPPQGNEQFF	TGTGCTAGTGGTCCCCCCCAGGGCAATGAGCAGTTCTTC
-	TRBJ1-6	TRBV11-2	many	CASSSDISSYNSPLHF	TGTGCCAGCAGCTCGGACATAAGCTCCTATAATTCACCCCTCCACTTT